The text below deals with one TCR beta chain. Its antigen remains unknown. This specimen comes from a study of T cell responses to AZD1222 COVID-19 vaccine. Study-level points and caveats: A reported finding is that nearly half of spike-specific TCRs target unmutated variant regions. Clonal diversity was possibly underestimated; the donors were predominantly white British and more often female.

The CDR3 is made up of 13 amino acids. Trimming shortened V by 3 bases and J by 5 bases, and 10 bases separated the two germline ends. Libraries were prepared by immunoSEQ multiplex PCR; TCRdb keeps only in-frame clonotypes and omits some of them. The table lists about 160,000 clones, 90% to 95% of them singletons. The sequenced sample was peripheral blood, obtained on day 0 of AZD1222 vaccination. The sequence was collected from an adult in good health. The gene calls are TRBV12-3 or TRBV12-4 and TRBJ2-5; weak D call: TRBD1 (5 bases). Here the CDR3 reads CASSLDIGETQYF. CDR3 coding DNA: TGTGCCAGCAGTTTGGACATAGGGGAGACCCAGTACTTC.